These 28 T cell receptor beta chains originate from one sample sequenced in a study of T cells in Graves' hyperthyroidism and ophthalmopathy. TCR beta CDR3 sequences were amplified from RNA transcripts. The HTBI primer set was used in a first-round RT-PCR of the TCR CDR3. TCRdb analysed the multiplex PCR reads with MiXCR anew, one entry per CDR3 protein. The sample lists fewer than 750,000 distinct CDR3 sequences; 40% to 55% were seen once. Sequencing was performed on peripheral blood or thyroid tissue (not recorded which). The source of these receptors is a woman aged 18-29 years with Graves' hyperthyroidism.

The chain joins TRBV4-1 to TRBJ1-2; D gene ambiguous. The germline CDR1 and CDR2 sequences are MGHRA and YSYEKL. Trimming pared 1 base from V and 1 base from J, leaving 10 bases between. This CDR3 contains 15 residues. The CDR3 DNA reads as TGCGCCAGCAGCCAAGTGGCGGGAGGTAACTATGGCTACACCTTC. Translation gives CASSQVAGGNYGYTF.

Remarks on this clonotype: Lacking the conserved final phenylalanine or tryptophan, this CDR3 likely reflects a read error. The DNA is left out, because the CDR3 cannot be placed on it with certainty; the CDR3 is given as TCRdb lists it. The chain employs TRBV7-2 and TRBJ1-1; the D call of TRBD1 is as the table states it, not checked on the DNA. Germline V gene data show CDR1 as SGHTA and CDR2 as FQGNSA. 11 amino acids form the CDR3, both terminal residues included. CDR3 sequence reads: CASSLVLGHLS.

The chain carries TRBV12-3 or TRBV12-4 and TRBJ2-5; TRBD1 matches 10 bases. Losses at the gene ends were 4 bases for V and 7 bases for J; bases not matched to a gene: 6. The CDR3 has 14 amino acids. The DNA for the CDR3 is TGTGCCAGCAGTTCAGGGACAGGGGAAGGGACCCAGTACTTC. It encodes CASSSGTGEGTQYF.

This clonotype appeared many times. V usage is TRBV12-3 or TRBV12-4 and J usage is TRBJ1-1; D remains unclear. Trimming pared 7 bases from V and 3 bases from J, leaving 12 bases between. The CDR3 has 13 residues. CDR3: CASTLTEDTEAFF. The CDR3 region has the DNA TGTGCCAGCACCTTGACTGAGGACACTGAAGCTTTCTTT.

This clonotype was seen repeatedly, ten times or more. One end of the junction does not line up with germline, which may come from a read error. The chain uses TRBV29-1 and TRBJ1-1; 8 bases are shared with TRBD1. Looked up from germline, CDR1 is SQVTM and CDR2 is ANQGSEA. CDR3 length equals 14 residues. The CDR3 bases are TGCAGCGTAGAAGACAGGGGACAGAACACTGAAGCTTTCTTT. Translating gives CSVEDRGQNTEAFF.

Ten or more counts support this clonotype. The CDR3 loop is CASSYSEGLAGAGEQYF. The DNA of the CDR3 is TGTGCCAGCAGTTACTCCGAAGGTTTAGCGGGAGCTGGGGAGCAGTACTTC. The chain employs TRBV6-5 and TRBJ2-7, with 9 positions matching TRBD2. Per the germline V gene, CDR1 is MNHEY and CDR2 is SVGAGI. The CDR3 is 17 residues long. V dropped 0 bases and J dropped 7; count of bases not matched to a gene: 13.

The CDR3: CASNLGLAYNEQFF. CDR3 sequence (DNA): TGTGCCAGCAACCTTGGACTAGCCTACAATGAGCAGTTCTTC. The chain has TRBV9 and TRBJ2-1, with 7 positions matching TRBD2. Trimming removed 6 bases from V and 2 bases from J; junction bases left unmatched: 5. The length of the CDR3 is 14 residues. Germline CDR1 SGDLS, CDR2 YYNGEE.

This clonotype was picked up many times. V is TRBV6-6 and J is TRBJ1-1; no clear D. The length of the CDR3 is 13 residues. Trimming pared 5 bases from V and 3 bases from J, leaving 10 bases between. Germline V CDR1 and CDR2: MNHNY, SVGAGI (reference sequence). Written as DNA, the CDR3 is TGTGCCAGCAGTCCTCGATGGGACACTGAAGCTTTCTTT. Translation: CASSPRWDTEAFF.

This clonotype was seen just once. The rearrangement links TRBV29-1 to TRBJ1-1; 8 bases match TRBD1. Trimming at V came to 8 bases and at J to 0 bases, leaving 8 bases not matched to a gene. CDR1 is SQVTM, CDR2 ANQGSEA, per germline. CDR3 length: 14 residues. The CDR3 sequence: CSSPTGGLNTEAFF. The CDR3 DNA reads TGCAGCAGTCCCACAGGGGGTCTGAACACTGAAGCTTTCTTT.

This clonotype has ten or more counts. The V and J genes are TRBV6-5 and TRBJ1-5, with a tentative D call TRBD1 (6 bases). Trimming pared 4 bases from V and 2 bases from J, leaving 15 bases between. Looked up from germline, CDR1 is MNHEY and CDR2 is SVGAGI. This CDR3 is built from 16 residues. Written as DNA, the CDR3 is TGTGCCAGCAGTTTTAGAAGGACAGTATGCAATCAGCCCCAGCATTTT. As protein: CASSFRRTVCNQPQHF.

At least ten counts were recorded for this clonotype. The chain employs TRBV20-1 and TRBJ1-1; D is unclear. With 3 bases removed from V and 2 bases from J, the gap between germline ends came to 10 bases. The CDR3 length is 13 residues. Germline CDR1 is DFQATT and CDR2 is SNEGSKA (reference sequence). The CDR3 is CSASLRNNTEAFF. The CDR3 bases are TGCAGTGCTAGTCTACGGAATAACACTGAAGCTTTCTTT.

This clonotype was counted a few times. J is TRBJ2-7 and V is TRBV7-2; 9 positions match TRBD2. V lost 5 bases, J lost 5 bases, and 7 bases stayed unmatched. Per germline, CDR1 SGHTA and CDR2 FQGNSA. The CDR3 contains 14 residues. CDR3 protein: CASSTPRLADEQYF. In DNA form, the CDR3 reads TGTGCCAGCAGCACCCCTAGACTAGCGGACGAGCAGTACTTC. Complete variable domain (other parts from reference TRBV7-2 and TRBJ2-7): GAGVSQSPSNKVTEKGKDVELRCDPISGHTALYWYRQSLGQGLEFLIYFQGNSAPDKSGLPSDRFSAERTGGSVSTLTIQRTQQEDSAVYLCASSTPRLADEQYFGPGTRLTVT.

The genes are TRBV29-1 and TRBJ2-1; TRBD2 agrees at 15 bases. The CDR3 is 16 residues long. With V trimmed by 6 bases and J by 9 bases, 12 bases remained unmatched. Looked up from germline, CDR1 is SQVTM and CDR2 is ANQGSEA. The CDR3 region is CSVGGLAGGPWREQFF. In DNA form, the CDR3 reads TGCAGCGTCGGCGGACTAGCGGGAGGGCCCTGGCGTGAGCAGTTCTTC.

The V and J genes are TRBV9 and TRBJ2-5; possibly TRBD1 or TRBD2 for D (5 bases each). CDR1 is SGDLS and CDR2 is YYNGEE in the germline V gene. Trimming took 0 bases from V and 3 from J, leaving 15 bases between them. The CDR3 is 16 residues long. The CDR3 here is CASSVVEGLGEETQYF. CDR3 bases: TGTGCCAGCAGCGTAGTTGAGGGGCTAGGGGAAGAGACCCAGTACTTC.

This clonotype appeared a single time. The J gene is TRBJ2-5, the V gene TRBV2; no clear D. Trimming removed 5 bases at V and 4 bases at J, with 17 bases between. CDR1 is SNHLY, CDR2 FYNNEI, per germline. This CDR3 contains 15 residues. This chain's CDR3 is CASSSGTEHRETQYF. The CDR3 coding sequence is TGTGCCAGCAGTAGTGGTACAGAACATAGAGAGACCCAGTACTTC.

The sample holds a few counts of this clonotype. The chain employs TRBV6-1 and TRBJ1-1; D is possibly TRBD1 (6 bases). The germline V gene encodes CDR1 MNHNS and CDR2 SASEGT. V dropped 6 bases and J dropped 5 bases, with 16 bases sitting between them. This CDR3 region has 14 residues. CDR3 DNA: TGTGCCAGCAGGGAGGGGGGGGGCGGGACTGAAGCTTTCTTT. Protein sequence: CASREGGGGTEAFF.

This clonotype was seen a handful of times. V usage is TRBV27 and J usage is TRBJ2-2; perhaps TRBD2 as D (6 bases). The V gene lost 6 bases and the J gene lost 6 bases, with 11 bases spanning the gap. Per the germline V gene, CDR1 is MNHEY and CDR2 is SMNVEV (reference sequence). The CDR3 has 13 residues. The CDR3 DNA is TGTGCCAGCAGCGTCAGGGACTCCGGGGAGCTGTTTTTT. Residues: CASSVRDSGELFF.

This clonotype occurred many times. This chain joins TRBV7-9 and TRBJ2-7, with TRBD1 matching 7 bases. Germline CDR1 is SEHNR and CDR2 is FQNEAQ (reference sequence). V lost 4 bases to trimming and J lost 9 bases; unmatched junction nucleotides: 9. This CDR3 region has 13 residues. Here the CDR3 DNA reads TGTGCCAGCAGCTCATCCGGGCAGGGGGTGCAGTACTTC. It yields the protein CASSSSGQGVQYF.

The sample holds a few counts of this clonotype. CDR3 loop: CASRGLAGVADTQYF. Here the CDR3 DNA reads TGTGCCAGCAGGGGACTAGCGGGAGTCGCGGATACGCAGTATTTT. This sequence joins TRBV2 and TRBJ2-3; 14 bases line up with TRBD2. The CDR3 spans 15 residues. The germline gives CDR1 SNHLY, CDR2 FYNNEI. The trim removed 6 bases at V and 6 bases at J, leaving 5 bases unmatched.

This clonotype was picked up one time. The chain uses TRBV29-1 and TRBJ1-5; 7 positions match TRBD1. Germline V CDR1 and CDR2: SQVTM, ANQGSEA. The CDR3 sequence is 13 residues long. DNA of the CDR3: TGCAGTGCAATCGACAGGGTCGATCAGCCCCAGCATTTT. Translating it yields CSAIDRVDQPQHF.

The chain uses TRBV7-2 and TRBJ1-1, with D possibly TRBD1 on 6 matching bases. The germline V gene has CDR1 SGHTA and CDR2 FQGNSA. V was clipped by 3 bases and J by 6 bases, with 8 bases between them. The CDR3 is 12 residues long. The CDR3 loop is CASSLGASEAFF. CDR3 nucleotides: TGTGCCAGCAGCTTGGGGGCATCTGAAGCTTTCTTT.

V is TRBV13 and J is TRBJ2-7, with TRBD1 matching 7 bases. The CDR3 is 13 residues long. The junction had 7 bases not matched to a gene; V was cut back by 4 bases and J by 7 bases. Germline loops: CDR1 PRHDT, CDR2 FYEKMQ (reference sequence). CDR3 coding DNA: TGTGCCAGCAGCTACGGACAGGCCGGGGAGCAGTACTTC. As protein: CASSYGQAGEQYF.

Concerning this clonotype: This clone may be a read error of a much larger clone one base away. The gene calls are TRBV13 and TRBJ1-2, with D tentatively TRBD1 (6 bases). There are 15 residues in the CDR3. Germline lookup yields CDR1 PRHDT and CDR2 FYEKMQ (reference sequence). CDR3 in DNA: TGTGCCAGCAGCTCCAACGGGGGGCCTAACTATGGCTACATCTTC. Amino acid sequence: CASSSNGGPNYGYIF.

This clonotype has ten or more counts. This CDR3 is CASSRITGGEQYF. CDR3 DNA sequence: TGCGCCAGCAGCCGGATAACAGGGGGTGAGCAGTACTTC. V usage is TRBV4-3 and J usage is TRBJ2-7; 8 bases align to TRBD1. Germline loops: CDR1 LGHNA, CDR2 YSLEER. This CDR3 region has 13 residues. J was trimmed by 7 bases and V by 4 bases; bases with no gene match: 6.

Points on this clonotype: One base away lies a much larger clone, so this may be a sequencing read error. The chain has TRBV5-1 and TRBJ1-4; 10 bases align to TRBD1. The CDR3 has 14 amino acids. Germline V gene lookup returns CDR1 SGHRS and CDR2 YFSETQ. The CDR3 region is CASSATGGLEELFF. The CDR3 DNA is TGCGCCAGCAGCGCGACAGGGGGCCTTGAAGAACTGTTTTTT.

A single count supports this clonotype. The chain links TRBV29-1 to TRBJ1-1, with D perhaps matching TRBD1 (6 bases). The germline V and J ends were trimmed by 3 bases and 1 base, with 12 bases remaining between them. Germline V lookup: CDR1 SQVTM, CDR2 ANQGSEA. This CDR3 has 14 residues. The CDR3 DNA sequence: TGCAGCGTTGACGTGAGGGGGGCGAACACTGAAGCTTTCTTT. This encodes CSVDVRGANTEAFF. Filled out from reference TRBV29-1 and TRBJ1-1, the complete variable domain reads SAVISQKPSRDICQRGTSLTIQCQVDSQVTMMFWYRQQPGQSLTLIATANQGSEATYESGFVIDKFPISRPNLTFSTLTVSNMSPEDSSIYLCSVDVRGANTEAFFGQGTRLTVV.

J is TRBJ1-1 and V is TRBV10-3; perhaps TRBD1 as D (6 bases). The CDR3 is made up of 14 amino acids. V dropped 10 bases and J dropped 1 base, with 16 bases sitting between them. Germline-derived CDR1 and CDR2 are ENHRY and SYGVKD. The CDR3 spells CASIKDSPNTEAFF. As DNA, the CDR3 is TGTGCCAGCATAAAGGACAGCCCGAACACTGAAGCTTTCTTT.

The rearrangement links TRBV10-3 to TRBJ1-2; D is unresolved. In germline, CDR1 is ENHRY, CDR2 SYGVKD. With 4 bases removed from V and 0 bases from J, the gap between germline ends came to 15 bases. The CDR3 spans 16 residues. The CDR3: CAISARSGFANYGYTF. DNA for the CDR3: TGTGCCATCAGTGCTAGGTCCGGGTTCGCTAACTATGGCTACACCTTC.